The clone carrying this T cell receptor (beta chain) was recorded at least ten times. Its specificity is not known. This entry comes from a study of T cells in Graves' hyperthyroidism and ophthalmopathy. Amplified TCR beta CDR3 regions derived from RNA transcripts. First-round RT-PCR of the TCR CDR3 relied on the HTBI primer set. TCRdb processed the multiplex PCR reads anew with MiXCR; each CDR3 protein has one entry. The sample holds hundreds of thousands of distinct CDR3 sequences, around 15% seen once. Ophthalmopathy patients showed a Clinical Activity Score of at least 3, NOSPECS grade of at least 4 and duration under 3 months. Patients showing uncontrolled infection, other autoimmune disease, pregnancy or lactation were ineligible. Points from the study as a whole: Ophthalmopathy and stable hyperthyroidism were separated by a 13 V-J model. Within blood appeared most thyroid clonotypes that had expanded above 0.001.

Trimming took 4 bases from V and 1 from J; bases not matched to a gene: 4. The CDR3 runs 15 residues. Germline values: CDR1 MDHEN, CDR2 SYDVKM. V is TRBV28 and J is TRBJ1-1, with 9 bases lining up with TRBD1. This receptor was identified in a woman in her sixties with Graves' ophthalmopathy. Sequencing was done on a sample of blood. This CDR3 is CASSWTGVQNTEAFF. CDR3 DNA: TGTGCCAGCAGTTGGACAGGGGTGCAGAACACTGAAGCTTTCTTT.